The clone carrying this TCR beta chain came up a few times. Its specificity is not known. This sample was taken from a study of circulating CD8 cells and anti-PD-1 response in melanoma. About the study: Of roughly 13 patients, seven got anti-PD-1 first and six had prior therapy. Findings of the study overall: Tumor reactivity was tested by peptide assays on expanded sorted subsets. The cohort mixed treatment-naive and previously treated patients. DNEG was most diverse; TIGIT repertoires were least diverse.

From live CD3+CD8+TCRalphabeta+ cells, four PD-1 and/or TIGIT subsets were sorted. TCR libraries were prepared from approximately 15 ng of total RNA with the QIAseq Immune Repertoire TCR panel. One entry per CDR3 protein, called by TCRdb with MiXCR from the reads. The sample consists of approximately 2,500 distinct CDR3 sequences, 6.5% to 9.5% of them appearing once. Germline V gene data show CDR1 as SGHRS and CDR2 as YFSETQ. V shed 3 bases, J shed 3 bases, and the junction held 6 bases outside the gene matches. This CDR3 has 15 residues. The chain recombines TRBV5-1 with TRBJ1-1; 9 bases agree with TRBD1. This specimen consisted of CD8+ T cells from PBMCs, obtained at baseline or after one month of anti-PD-1 therapy (not recorded which). The sequence derives from a human donor with melanoma. DNA for the CDR3: TGCGCCAGCAGCTGGGGGACAGGGTCGGACACTGAAGCTTTCTTT. This gives the protein CASSWGTGSDTEAFF.